This T cell receptor beta chain was identified in a study of regulatory T cells in long-lasting Graves disease. Time point noted: newly diagnosed GD, antithyroid drugs for less than 3 months. Generation of the TCR library employed RNA extracted from PBMCs. Researchers made TCR beta libraries by using iRepertoire HTBI primers and running Arm-PCR on CDR3 regions. TCRdb re-analysed the multiplex PCR reads in MiXCR, keeping a single row per CDR3 protein. The sample shows fewer than 650,000 distinct CDR3 sequences, around 15% of them seen only once. The CDR3 covers 15 residues. J lost 5 bases, V lost 5 bases, and 8 bases had no gene match. Germline CDR1 reads SGHTA; CDR2 reads FQGNSA. These data were likewise used in another study, on T cells in Graves' hyperthyroidism and ophthalmopathy.

The chain employs TRBV7-2 and TRBJ1-3; TRBD1 aligns across 8 bases. The receptor was isolated from a woman aged 30 to 39 with Graves disease. The specimen was peripheral blood mononuclear cells (PBMCs), collected at new diagnosis, from a patient treated with antithyroid drugs. Here the CDR3 DNA reads TGTGCCAGCAGCCTCCAGGGGGCAGGAAGAAACACCATATATTTT. Protein sequence: CASSLQGAGRNTIYF. The full variable domain, rest sourced from reference TRBV7-2 and TRBJ1-3, is GAGVSQSPSNKVTEKGKDVELRCDPISGHTALYWYRQSLGQGLEFLIYFQGNSAPDKSGLPSDRFSAERTGGSVSTLTIQRTQQEDSAVYLCASSLQGAGRNTIYFGEGSWLTVV.